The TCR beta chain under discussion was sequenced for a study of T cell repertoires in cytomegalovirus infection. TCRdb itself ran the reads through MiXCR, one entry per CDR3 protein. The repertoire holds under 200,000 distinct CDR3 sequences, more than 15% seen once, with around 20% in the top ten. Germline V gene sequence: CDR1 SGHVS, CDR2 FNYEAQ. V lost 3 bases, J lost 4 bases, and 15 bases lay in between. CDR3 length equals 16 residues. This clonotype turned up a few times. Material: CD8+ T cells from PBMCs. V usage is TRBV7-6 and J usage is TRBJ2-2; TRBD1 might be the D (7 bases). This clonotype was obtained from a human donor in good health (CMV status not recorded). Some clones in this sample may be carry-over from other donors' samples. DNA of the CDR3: TGTGCCAGCAGCTTCAGGGGGGCCGCGGGCACCGGGGAGCTGTTTTTT. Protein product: CASSFRGAAGTGELFF.